The entry that follows covers one T cell receptor (beta chain) sequence. This clone was found once. Its antigen is not yet known. Nothing much larger sits one base from this clone, and base qualities are not available. Germline trimming: 6 bases from V, 6 bases from J; junction bases outside gene matches: 7. Including cysteine and phenylalanine, the CDR3 has 15 amino acids. Only CDR3 DNA remains: 45 bases, in frame from the first base. The germline V gene encodes CDR1 SNHLY and CDR2 FYNNEI. These data are taken from a study of CD8+ T cells in alopecia areata (dated by TCRdb to the late 2010s). Regarding the complete study: Treated patients were enrolled in an open-label pilot trial of oral tofacitinib at 5 to 10 mg twice daily for moderate-to-severe alopecia areata. The RNA source kit depended on sample type: the PAXgene miRNA kit for fixed scalp, the miRNeasy kit for PBMCs, and the RNeasy kit for mouse skin. Human TCRbeta sequencing covered scalp tissue and sorted CD4+ and CD8+ peripheral blood T cells from patchy and totalis/universalis alopecia areata patients and healthy controls. immunoSEQ multiplex PCR using 35 Vbeta forward primers and 13 Jbeta reverse primers was used to amplify TCRbeta CDR3 regions. Clonality in the scalp was compared among normal scalp (n=4), patchy alopecia areata scalp (n=8), and alopecia totalis/universalis scalp (n=8). Patients on tofacitinib were biopsied at baseline and after 4 and 24 weeks of treatment, and several of the patients also had a later scalp biopsy. High-throughput TCRbeta sequencing was used to examine T cell clonal expansion in alopecia areata in both the C3H/HeJ mouse model and human patients. Tofacitinib was given for 6 to 18 months, followed by 6 months of follow-up off drug to assess delayed response and recurrence.

The label giving this sample's time point can be read as: baseline before oral tofacitinib. From alopecia areata patients, peripheral blood was collected along with lesional scalp punch biopsies. PBMCs were isolated by density centrifugation and stained for CD3, CD4 and CD8, and CD4+ and CD8+ T cells were sorted on a FACSAria. General findings and caveats noted by the study authors: TCR sequences shared between patients were less clear than in mice, possibly partly because of HLA diversity in the patient population. Resident alphabeta T cells in normal human skin are also sequenced, complicating scalp TCR repertoire analysis, unlike mouse skin dominated by gammadelta T cells. Compared with normal scalp, lesional scalp had higher clonality and more expanded CD8+ clones, particularly in alopecia totalis/universalis, a pattern that suggests antigenic drive.

Receptor amplification or capture employed the immunoSEQ multiplex PCR assay. RNA was extracted from all samples and reverse transcribed into cDNA, which served as template for TCR sequencing. SuperScript III was used for first-strand cDNA synthesis, primed with a 2:1 mix of oligo-dT and random hexamers. Amplification bias was assessed with a synthetic immune receptor repertoire, and residual bias was removed computationally. Under the source paper's analysis protocol: Raw reads were preprocessed for error removal, and CDR3 was defined according to IMGT conventions as running from the conserved cysteine to phenylalanine. Clonality was computed as 1 minus the Shannon entropy, with the entropy normalized by log2 of the number of productive unique TCRs. Whether scalp clones were CD4 or CD8 was inferred by matching scalp TCRbeta sequences against CD4 and CD8 repertoires sorted from blood. TCRdb retrieved this table from immuneACCESS and kept in-frame rearrangements only. Not all clones are present; in checked studies, unresolved V genes account for under half, and no reason is known for the remainder. The DNA gave D and trimming, while V, J and clone size come from that table. This sample holds hundreds of thousands of clones; about 60% were observed only once. Of the sample, approximately 0.44% falls within the top ten clones.

The source is a human donor with alopecia areata. The V and J segments used are TRBV2 and TRBJ2-2; TRBD1 fits 10 bases in the junction. Sequenced material: CD4+ T cells sorted from blood, taken at week 0. The CDR3 sequence is CASSPGQGMPGELFF. The nucleotide sequence is TGTGCCAGCAGCCCGGGACAGGGGATGCCCGGGGAGCTGTTTTTT.